The 32 T cell receptor beta chains listed next were all sequenced from one sample in a study of T-cell memory formation after mild COVID-19. TCRdb re-called the 5' RACE reads with MiXCR, one entry per CDR3 protein. The repertoire consists of around 450,000 distinct CDR3 sequences, with about 19% occurring once and the leading ten covering roughly 8%. Sequences were obtained from PBMCs or a T cell subset sorted from them (not recorded which). Every receptor here comes from an adult woman who had mild COVID-19 (a few samples of this study predate the infection). Cell type and time point are not known.

This clonotype was picked up a small number of times. V gene TRBV7-8 combines with J gene TRBJ1-2, with 7 bases lining up with TRBD1. The CDR3 is made up of 15 amino acids. Per the germline V gene, CDR1 is SGHVS and CDR2 is FQNEAQ. Unmatched junction bases numbered 6, after V lost 1 base and J lost 4 bases. CDR3 sequence: CASSLGPGGIYGYTF. In nucleotides, the CDR3 is TGTGCCAGCAGCTTAGGTCCAGGGGGTATCTATGGCTACACCTTC.

This clonotype showed up just a few times. The genes are TRBV2 and TRBJ2-1; D might be TRBD2 (6 bases). The germline CDR1 and CDR2 sequences are SNHLY and FYNNEI. Trimming cost V 3 bases and J 8 bases, with 23 bases left between them. CDR3 size: 17 residues. The CDR3: CASSDPLSGGTQYEQFF. The CDR3 coding sequence is TGTGCCAGCAGTGATCCTTTATCTGGGGGGACCCAATATGAGCAGTTCTTC.

This clonotype was observed once. The CDR3 coding sequence is TGTGCCAGCAGCCCCCCCGGGAGAGGGGAGCTGTTTTTT. Translated, it gives CASSPPGRGELFF. V usage is TRBV13 and J usage is TRBJ2-2; tentatively, D is TRBD2 (6 bases). V lost 5 bases, J lost 8 bases, and 12 bases lay in between. Germline V CDR1 and CDR2: PRHDT, FYEKMQ (reference sequence). The CDR3 is made up of 13 amino acids.

The chain couples TRBV3-1 to TRBJ2-5; 7 nucleotides line up with TRBD2. This CDR3 has 16 amino acids. Germline assignment: CDR1 LGHDT and CDR2 YNNKEL (reference sequence). Unmatched junction bases numbered 8, after V lost 4 bases and J lost 0 bases. The CDR3 DNA reads as TGTGCCAGCAGCCCTTCGCGGGGGAAGTACCAAGAGACCCAGTACTTC. It specifies CASSPSRGKYQETQYF.

This chain connects TRBV18 to TRBJ1-5, with D possibly matching TRBD1 (6 bases). The CDR3 spans 17 residues. Per the germline V gene, CDR1 is KGHSH and CDR2 is LQKENI. V lost 3 bases and J lost 0, with 15 bases in between. CDR3 DNA sequence: TGTGCCAGCTCACCGGGGCAGGGGCAGACTAGCAATCAGCCCCAGCATTTT. This gives the protein CASSPGQGQTSNQPQHF.

This clonotype was counted a few times. Compared with germline, one end of the junction differs, possibly owing to a read error. V usage is TRBV6-5 and J usage is TRBJ2-5; D uncertain. The CDR3 runs 12 residues. Germline assignment: CDR1 MNHEY and CDR2 SVGAGI. CDR3: CASSSKRRAVEF. CDR3 nucleotides: TGTGCCAGCAGTTCCAAGCGCCGCGCAGTCGAGTTC.

In this sample, this clonotype turned up a few times. The V call is TRBV18, the J call TRBJ1-1; D call uncertain. The germline V gene has CDR1 KGHSH and CDR2 LQKENI. The V end was cut by 3 bases, the J end by 3 bases, with 11 bases between. The CDR3 spans 14 residues. CDR3 coding DNA: TGTGCCAGCTCACCCCTCGCTATTCACACTGAAGCTTTCTTT. It translates to CASSPLAIHTEAFF.

CDR3 bases: TGTGCCAGCAGCGCGAATGAAGCTTTCTTT. Translating it yields CASSANEAFF. The V call is TRBV27, the J call TRBJ1-1; D gene uncertain. Trimming shortened V by 6 bases and J by 7 bases, and 6 bases separated the two germline ends. Germline loops: CDR1 MNHEY, CDR2 SMNVEV (reference sequence). The CDR3 has 10 amino acids.

This clonotype has just a few counts. The chain has TRBV5-6 and TRBJ1-5; TRBD1 matches at 7 bases. Germline V gene data show CDR1 as SGHDT and CDR2 as YYEEEE. The CDR3 runs to 15 residues. Losses at the gene ends were 3 bases for V and 3 bases for J; bases not matched to a gene: 6. CDR3 DNA: TGTGCCAGCAGCTCTGGGACAGCCTACAATCAGCCCCAGCATTTT. Translating gives CASSSGTAYNQPQHF. The full variable domain, with the rest looked up from reference TRBV5-6 and TRBJ1-5, is DAGVTQSPTHLIKTRGQQVTLRCSPKSGHDTVSWYQQALGQGPQFIFQYYEEEERQRGNFPDRFSGHQFPNYSSELNVNALLLGDSALYLCASSSGTAYNQPQHFGDGTRLSIL.

The CDR3: CASSPPGGNGNTQYF. For the CDR3, the DNA is TGTGCCAGCAGCCCGCCGGGCGGGAACGGGAATACGCAGTATTTT. The chain is built from TRBV14 and TRBJ2-3; TRBD2 might be the D (6 bases). Germline loops: CDR1 SGHDN, CDR2 FVKESK. V lost 4 bases to trimming and J lost 7 bases, with 18 bases between them. This CDR3 is built from 15 residues.

J is TRBJ1-5 and V is TRBV12-3 or TRBV12-4, with no clear D. Trimming removed 2 bases at V and 9 bases at J, with 8 bases between. The CDR3 extends over 12 amino acids. The DNA of the CDR3 is TGTGCCAGCAGTTTACAAGGCACGCCCCAGCATTTT. Its translation is CASSLQGTPQHF.

This clonotype came up once. One end of the junction fails to match germline, which may point to a read error. V is TRBV2 and J is TRBJ1-2, with a possible D match to TRBD1 (5 bases). This CDR3 spans 15 amino acids. The V gene's germline CDR1 is SNHLY and CDR2 FYNNEI. The DNA for the CDR3 is TGTGCCGGCAGGGCCGACAGCGGTCTCAACTATGGCTACACCTTC. It encodes CAGRADSGLNYGYTF.

J is TRBJ2-3 and V is TRBV5-1, with 8 bases identical to TRBD1. CDR1 and CDR2 (germline): SGHRS, YFSETQ. This CDR3 is 20 amino acids long. V shed 0 bases, J shed 1 base, and the junction held 16 bases outside the gene matches. The CDR3 is CASSLAGVPAGGWGTDTQYF. In DNA, the CDR3 is TGCGCCAGCAGCTTGGCAGGGGTCCCGGCAGGGGGCTGGGGCACAGATACGCAGTATTTT.

This clonotype was detected a few times. The chain joins TRBV12-3 or TRBV12-4 to TRBJ2-3, with 9 bases that match TRBD1. The CDR3 totals 16 residues. The ends lost 7 bases at V and 1 base at J; junction bases unmatched: 9. This CDR3 is CASTTLRDRGTDTQYF. The CDR3 DNA sequence: TGTGCCAGCACCACCCTCAGGGACAGGGGCACAGATACGCAGTATTTT.

The gene calls are TRBV9 and TRBJ2-2; 7 bases map to TRBD2. This CDR3 spans 16 amino acids. The germline gives CDR1 SGDLS, CDR2 YYNGEE. The J segment lost 4 bases and the V segment lost 0 bases, leaving 6 bases of the junction unmatched. CDR3 sequence (DNA): TGTGCCAGCAGCGTAGCGGGAGGTCTGGGCACCGGGGAGCTGTTTTTT. It encodes CASSVAGGLGTGELFF.

The V gene is TRBV12-3 or TRBV12-4, the J gene TRBJ2-1, with 13 bases fitting TRBD2. With 10 bases clipped from V and 10 bases from J, the junction kept 7 bases outside the gene matches. The CDR3 length is 13 residues. DNA of the CDR3: TGTGCCACGAGACTAGCGGGAGGACGCGAGCAGTTCTTC. Translation: CATRLAGGREQFF.

V gene TRBV30 combines with J gene TRBJ1-1; the D is unclear. V lost 5 bases, J lost 0 bases, and 13 bases lay in between. This CDR3 is 14 amino acids long. Germline CDR1 GTSNPN, CDR2 SVGIG (reference sequence). CDR3 nucleotides: TGTGCCTGGTCCTTTGGGCACATGAACACTGAAGCTTTCTTT. It yields the protein CAWSFGHMNTEAFF.

This clonotype was seen a few times. The rearrangement uses TRBV20-1 and TRBJ1-6; 9 bases line up with TRBD1. Germline-derived CDR1 and CDR2 are DFQATT and SNEGSKA (reference sequence). The CDR3 is made up of 15 amino acids. V was clipped by 3 bases and J by 5 bases; unmatched bases: 5. As DNA, the CDR3 is TGCAGTGCTAGTCCACAGGGGGCGGATAATTCACCCCTCCACTTT. Protein sequence: CSASPQGADNSPLHF.

This clonotype occurred many times. The chain carries TRBV3-1 and TRBJ2-7; 7 bases match TRBD1. CDR3 length: 15 residues. V trimming: 1 base; J trimming: 5 bases; junction bases outside the gene matches: 8. Germline CDR1 reads LGHDT; CDR2 reads YNNKEL (reference sequence). The chain's CDR3 is CASSQGIRTGDEQYF. The CDR3, as DNA: TGTGCCAGCAGCCAAGGAATCCGCACAGGGGACGAGCAGTACTTC.

The chain combines TRBV24-1 with TRBJ2-6; weak D call: TRBD1 (5 bases). The CDR3 covers 15 residues. V was trimmed by 2 bases and J by 2 bases, leaving 6 bases between them. The V gene's germline CDR1 is KGHDR and CDR2 SFDVKD. CDR3 sequence reads: CATSDSGTGANVLTF. The CDR3 DNA is TGTGCCACCAGTGATTCAGGGACTGGGGCCAACGTCCTGACTTTC.

This chain joins TRBV28 and TRBJ2-7; D possibly corresponds to TRBD1 (5 bases). From germline, CDR1 is MDHEN and CDR2 SYDVKM. The CDR3 runs to 17 residues. With 4 bases removed from V and 0 bases from J, the gap between germline ends came to 19 bases. CDR3 protein: CASSSPLQGRLSYEQYF. The CDR3 nucleotides are TGTGCCAGCAGTTCACCGCTGCAGGGCCGACTCTCCTACGAGCAGTACTTC. The whole variable domain, filled in from reference TRBV28 and TRBJ2-7, reads DVKVTQSSRYLVKRTGEKVFLECVQDMDHENMFWYRQDPGLGLRLIYFSYDVKMKEKGDIPEGYSVSREKKERFSLILESASTNQTSMYLCASSSPLQGRLSYEQYFGPGTRLTVT.

The V gene is TRBV14, the J gene TRBJ1-5; possible D gene TRBD1, 5 bases. The CDR3 has 14 amino acids. Trimming took off 1 base at V and 6 bases at J, with 10 bases between the two ends. From germline, CDR1 is SGHDN and CDR2 FVKESK. In DNA form, the CDR3 reads TGTGCCAGCAGCCAAGTAGGGGTTCCTCAGCCCCAGCATTTT. This codes for CASSQVGVPQPQHF.

This sequence joins TRBV15 and TRBJ1-1; no clear D. The CDR3 totals 15 residues. Trimming removed 0 bases at V and 3 bases at J, with 11 bases between. Germline V gives CDR1 LNHNV, CDR2 YYDKDF (reference sequence). The CDR3 loop reads CATSRDGGMDTEAFF. In nucleotides, the CDR3 is TGTGCCACCAGCAGAGATGGAGGGATGGACACTGAAGCTTTCTTT.

The rearrangement uses TRBV12-3 or TRBV12-4 and TRBJ2-1; D may be TRBD2 (5 bases). Trimming took 7 bases from V and 11 from J, leaving 15 bases between them. The CDR3 runs to 12 residues. CDR3 coding DNA: TGTGCCAGCACATTCGGCGACTATAAGCAGTTCTTC. Amino acids: CASTFGDYKQFF.

The table lists this clonotype with a few counts. The CDR3 reads CASSLTAERQETQYF. Written as DNA, the CDR3 is TGTGCCAGCAGCCTCACGGCGGAGCGGCAAGAGACCCAGTACTTC. The chain uses TRBV7-2 and TRBJ2-5; D possibly corresponds to TRBD2 (5 bases). The CDR3 has 15 residues. Trimming pared 5 bases from V and 2 bases from J, leaving 15 bases between. CDR1 is SGHTA, CDR2 FQGNSA, per germline.

This clonotype turned up a few times. J is TRBJ1-1 and V is TRBV20-1, with a tentative D call TRBD1 (5 bases). The CDR3 length is 12 residues. Trimming removed 0 bases from V and 11 bases from J, with 13 bases in between. Germline assignment: CDR1 DFQATT and CDR2 SNEGSKA (reference sequence). The CDR3 loop reads CSARDTGTWAFF. The CDR3 coding sequence is TGCAGTGCTAGAGATACCGGGACGTGGGCTTTCTTT.

J is TRBJ2-3 and V is TRBV10-3, with D perhaps matching TRBD2 (5 bases). Germline V gene data show CDR1 as ENHRY and CDR2 as SYGVKD. Trimming cost V 4 bases and J 4 bases, with 15 bases left between them. The CDR3 extends over 15 amino acids. CDR3 nucleotides: TGTGCCATCAGTGCCCGGTCCACCGGGGCAGATACGCAGTATTTT. Translation: CAISARSTGADTQYF.

The sample holds a few counts of this clonotype. The rearrangement links TRBV7-2 to TRBJ1-2; D perhaps matches TRBD1 (6 bases). The CDR3 runs 12 residues. With 5 bases removed from V and 8 bases from J, the gap between germline ends came to 12 bases. Germline V gene sequence: CDR1 SGHTA, CDR2 FQGNSA. CDR3 sequence: CASSLQGMGYTF. Here the CDR3 DNA reads TGTGCCAGCAGCCTGCAGGGGATGGGCTACACCTTC.

This clonotype was recorded a few times. The genes are TRBV27 and TRBJ2-3; 9 positions agree with TRBD2. The CDR3 extends over 17 amino acids. Germline V gene lookup returns CDR1 MNHEY and CDR2 SMNVEV (reference sequence). With 2 bases clipped from V and 1 base from J, the junction kept 7 bases outside the gene matches. The CDR3 is CASSLDPAGGRTDTQYF. In DNA, the CDR3 is TGTGCCAGCAGTTTAGATCCAGCGGGAGGCCGCACAGATACGCAGTATTTT.

This clonotype was counted a few times. The chain joins TRBV5-6 to TRBJ2-5; D call uncertain. The V and J ends lost 4 bases and 4 bases respectively, with 8 bases between them. The germline V gene has CDR1 SGHDT and CDR2 YYEEEE. The CDR3 totals 12 residues. The CDR3 DNA sequence: TGTGCCAGCAGCGTATTCTTAGAGACCCAGTACTTC. Its protein is CASSVFLETQYF.

This clonotype has a handful of counts. The chain is built from TRBV4-3 and TRBJ2-1; D remains unclear. The CDR3 has 13 residues. V was cut by 4 bases and J by 10 bases, with 14 bases left in between. The germline CDR1 and CDR2 sequences are LGHNA and YSLEER. The CDR3, as DNA: TGCGCCAGCAGCCCACATGTGGAGAAGGAGCAGTTCTTC. It yields the protein CASSPHVEKEQFF.

This chain joins TRBV7-2 and TRBJ2-4, with 11 nucleotides matching TRBD2. The V segment lost 3 bases and the J segment 6 bases; nucleotides outside the gene matches: 4. The CDR3 is made up of 15 amino acids. Germline assignment: CDR1 SGHTA and CDR2 FQGNSA. The CDR3 nucleotides read TGTGCCAGCAGCTTGACTAGCGGGAAGGGAAACATTCAGTACTTC. It is translated as CASSLTSGKGNIQYF.